What follows are 12 T cell receptor beta chains derived from one specimen sequenced in a study of vaccination effects on CD4 cells after COVID-19. For these receptors, no antigen is known. Generated by immunoSEQ multiplex PCR, the TCRdb table keeps only in-frame clones and is missing some. Seen here are roughly 27,000 clones, approximately 71% observed once, and the top ten hold roughly 9%. Viral peptide pool expansion of antigen-specific CD4+ T cells preceded sequencing in the ViraFEST assay. The culture ran for roughly ten days before CD4+ T cells were isolated. Either the BNT162b2 or mRNA-1273 vaccine was given to participants in two doses. The specimen was CD4+ T cells from PBMCs cultured with HCoV-NL63 spike peptides, collected after COVID-19 vaccination. These receptors were collected from a human donor who received a COVID-19 vaccine.

The chain employs TRBV9 and TRBJ1-2, with 9 bases aligning to TRBD1. V shed 0 bases and J 5 bases; nucleotides not matched to a gene: 8. The germline V gene encodes CDR1 SGDLS and CDR2 YYNGEE. There are 16 residues in the CDR3. CDR3 nucleotides: TGTGCCAGCAGCGTAGGAGGCCTGGGACAGGGATATGGCTACACCTTC. Its protein product is CASSVGGLGQGYGYTF.

This clone was counted once. The chain joins TRBV18 to TRBJ1-4, with D hard to call. The germline gives CDR1 KGHSH, CDR2 LQKENI. Trimming stripped 0 bases from V and 8 bases from J, with 13 bases between. The CDR3 sequence is 15 residues long. The CDR3 nucleotides read TGTGCCAGCTCACCACCGGATGGGTTCGGGGAAAAACTGTTTTTT. It codes for CASSPPDGFGEKLFF. Full variable domain (remainder filled in from reference TRBV18 and TRBJ1-4): NAGVMQNPRHLVRRRGQEARLRCSPMKGHSHVYWYRQLPEEGLKFMVYLQKENIIDESGMPKERFSAEFPKEGPSILRIQQVVRGDSAAYFCASSPPDGFGEKLFFGSGTQLSVL.

The genes are TRBV7-6 and TRBJ2-5; D call uncertain. The germline V gene encodes CDR1 SGHVS and CDR2 FNYEAQ. V lost 5 bases, J lost 5 bases, and 9 bases lay in between. This CDR3 contains 12 residues. The CDR3 region has the DNA TGTGCCAGCAGCCCGAATCCGGAGACCCAGTACTTC. Its protein product is CASSPNPETQYF.

The gene calls are TRBV5-6 and TRBJ2-3; perhaps TRBD1 as D (5 bases). Per germline, CDR1 SGHDT and CDR2 YYEEEE. V was clipped by 4 bases and J by 1 base, with 10 bases between them. The CDR3 loop spans 14 amino acids. CDR3 coding DNA: TGTGCCAGCAGCCGAGCCAGGGGCACAGATACGCAGTATTTT. Translating it yields CASSRARGTDTQYF.

The chain employs TRBV11-2 and TRBJ1-1; 9 bases match TRBD1. Germline loops: CDR1 SGHAT, CDR2 FQNNGV. There are 17 residues in the CDR3. V shed 1 base and J 5 bases; nucleotides not matched to a gene: 11. The CDR3 is CASSLAPNRGRGTEAFF. The CDR3 DNA follows: TGTGCCAGCAGCTTAGCCCCCAACAGGGGGCGGGGTACTGAAGCTTTCTTT.

This chain connects TRBV6-2 or TRBV6-3 to TRBJ2-1; no clear D. This CDR3 region has 17 residues. Deletions cut 2 bases from V and 6 bases from J, with 20 bases between. Germline V CDR1 and CDR2: MNHEY, SVGEGT. The CDR3 coding sequence is TGTGCCAGCAGTTACGTTATGGGCGGACCGCCTAGCAATGAGCAGTTCTTC. Translating gives CASSYVMGGPPSNEQFF.

The CDR3 protein is CASSLHRRGEQYF. The CDR3 DNA reads as TGTGCCAGCAGCCTTCACAGGAGGGGCGAGCAGTACTTC. The chain has TRBV3-1 (or the pseudogene TRBV3-2) and TRBJ2-7, with a tentative D call TRBD2 (6 bases). The CDR3 extends over 13 amino acids. The V end lost 4 bases, the J end lost 6 bases, and 13 bases lay between the germline ends. From germline, CDR1 is LGHDT and CDR2 YNNKEL (reference sequence).

V and J are TRBV3-1 (or the pseudogene TRBV3-2) and TRBJ2-5; D possibly matches TRBD1 or TRBD2 (5 bases each). The germline V and J ends were trimmed by 6 bases and 4 bases, with 18 bases remaining between them. The CDR3 runs to 15 residues. Germline V gene data show CDR1 as LGHDT and CDR2 as YNNKEL (reference sequence). CDR3 nucleotides: TGTGCCAGCAGTCCTCGGGACGAACTGGGAGAGACCCAGTACTTC. It encodes CASSPRDELGETQYF.

This clone was seen only a few times. This chain uses TRBV7-8 with TRBJ1-5; tentative D call: TRBD1 (6 bases). In germline, CDR1 is SGHVS, CDR2 FQNEAQ. Deletions cut 4 bases from V and 3 bases from J, with 10 bases between. CDR3 size: 14 residues. As DNA, the CDR3 is TGTGCCAGCAGCTCTCAGGGGCCCAATCAGCCCCAGCATTTT. This gives the protein CASSSQGPNQPQHF.

This clone was seen a few times. The V gene is TRBV27, the J gene TRBJ2-1; D remains unclear. This CDR3 has 13 amino acids. V was trimmed by 7 bases and J by 0 bases, leaving 7 bases between them. Germline values: CDR1 MNHEY, CDR2 SMNVEV (reference sequence). CDR3 bases: TGTGCCAGCATGATGAGCTCCTACAATGAGCAGTTCTTC. As protein: CASMMSSYNEQFF.

The chain links TRBV6-2 or TRBV6-3 to TRBJ1-5; D is unresolved. The CDR3 is 14 residues long. Germline V gene data show CDR1 as MNHEY and CDR2 as SVGEGT. Trimming stripped 2 bases from V and 6 bases from J, with 11 bases between. This CDR3 is CASSYGPRSQPQHF. The CDR3 DNA reads TGTGCCAGCAGTTACGGACCCCGCTCTCAGCCCCAGCATTTT.

This clone was recorded once. The CDR3 coding sequence is TGCGCCAGCAGCCAAGATGCGGCTAGCGGGAGGGGGACCCAGTACTTC. It codes for CASSQDAASGRGTQYF. The gene calls are TRBV4-1 and TRBJ2-5; 12 nucleotides agree with TRBD2. With V trimmed by 0 bases and J by 7 bases, 6 bases remained unmatched. The germline V gene has CDR1 MGHRA and CDR2 YSYEKL. This CDR3 is built from 16 residues.